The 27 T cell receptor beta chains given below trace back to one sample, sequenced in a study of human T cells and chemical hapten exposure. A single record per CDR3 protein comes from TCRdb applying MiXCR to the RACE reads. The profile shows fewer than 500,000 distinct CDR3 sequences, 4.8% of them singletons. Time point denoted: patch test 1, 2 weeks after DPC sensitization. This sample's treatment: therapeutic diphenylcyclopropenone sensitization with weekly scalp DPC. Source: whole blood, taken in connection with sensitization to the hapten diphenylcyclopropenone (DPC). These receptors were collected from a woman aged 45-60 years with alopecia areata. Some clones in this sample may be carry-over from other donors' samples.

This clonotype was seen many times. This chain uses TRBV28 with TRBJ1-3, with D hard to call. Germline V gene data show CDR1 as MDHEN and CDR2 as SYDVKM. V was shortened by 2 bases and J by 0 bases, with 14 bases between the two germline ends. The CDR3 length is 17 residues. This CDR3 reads CASSLRGPSFSGNTIYF. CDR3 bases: TGTGCCAGCAGTTTACGCGGTCCTAGCTTCTCTGGAAACACCATATATTTT. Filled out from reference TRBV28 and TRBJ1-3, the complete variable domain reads DVKVTQSSRYLVKRTGEKVFLECVQDMDHENMFWYRQDPGLGLRLIYFSYDVKMKEKGDIPEGYSVSREKKERFSLILESASTNQTSMYLCASSLRGPSFSGNTIYFGEGSWLTVV.

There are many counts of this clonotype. The CDR3 DNA follows: TGCAGTGCTAGTAGAGCCAACACTGAAGCTTTCTTT. As protein: CSASRANTEAFF. V gene TRBV20-1 combines with J gene TRBJ1-1; the D is unclear. Germline V gene sequence: CDR1 DFQATT, CDR2 SNEGSKA (reference sequence). With 3 bases removed from V and 2 bases from J, the gap between germline ends came to 7 bases. The CDR3 contains 12 residues.

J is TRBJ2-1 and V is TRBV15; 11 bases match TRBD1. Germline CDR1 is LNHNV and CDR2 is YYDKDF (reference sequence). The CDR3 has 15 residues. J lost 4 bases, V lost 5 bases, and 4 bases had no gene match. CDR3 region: CATSGGTGGYNEQFF. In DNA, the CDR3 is TGTGCCACCAGCGGGGGGACAGGGGGTTACAATGAGCAGTTCTTC. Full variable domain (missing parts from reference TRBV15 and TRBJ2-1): DAMVIQNPRYQVTQFGKPVTLSCSQTLNHNVMYWYQQKSSQAPKLLFHYYDKDFNNEADTPDNFQSRRPNTSFCFLDIRSPGLGDTAMYLCATSGGTGGYNEQFFGPGTRLTVL.

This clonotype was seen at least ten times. CDR3 in amino acids: CAIKSTSPEQYF. The CDR3 DNA reads TGTGCCATCAAATCGACTAGTCCCGAGCAGTACTTC. This sequence joins TRBV10-3 and TRBJ2-7; D may be TRBD2 (6 bases). The CDR3 has 12 amino acids. In germline, CDR1 is ENHRY, CDR2 SYGVKD. V dropped 7 bases and J dropped 6 bases, with 13 bases sitting between them.

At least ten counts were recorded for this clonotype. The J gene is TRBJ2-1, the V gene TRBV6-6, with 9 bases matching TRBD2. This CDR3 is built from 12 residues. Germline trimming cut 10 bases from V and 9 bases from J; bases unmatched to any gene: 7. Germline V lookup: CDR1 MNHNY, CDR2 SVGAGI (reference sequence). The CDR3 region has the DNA TGTGCCATAGCGGGGGAAGGGGGTGAGCAGTTCTTC. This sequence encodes CAIAGEGGEQFF.

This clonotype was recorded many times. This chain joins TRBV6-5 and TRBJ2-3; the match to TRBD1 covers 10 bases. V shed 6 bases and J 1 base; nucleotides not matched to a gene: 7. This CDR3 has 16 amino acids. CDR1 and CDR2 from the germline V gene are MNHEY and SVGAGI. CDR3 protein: CASSQTTGGGTDTQYF. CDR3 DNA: TGTGCCAGCAGCCAGACGACAGGGGGCGGCACAGATACGCAGTATTTT.

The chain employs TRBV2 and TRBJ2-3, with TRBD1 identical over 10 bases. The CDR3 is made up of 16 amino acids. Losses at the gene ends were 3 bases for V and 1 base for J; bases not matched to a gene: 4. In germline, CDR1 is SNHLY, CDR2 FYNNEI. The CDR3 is CASSDRTGGRTDTQYF. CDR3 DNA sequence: TGTGCCAGCAGTGACCGGACAGGGGGTCGCACAGATACGCAGTATTTT.

CDR3 residues: CASSQGQGGGYTF. Written as DNA, the CDR3 is TGTGCCAGCAGCCAGGGACAGGGAGGAGGCTACACCTTC. The chain employs TRBV11-3 and TRBJ1-2, with TRBD1 matching over 9 bases. CDR1 and CDR2 from the germline V gene are SGHNT and YENEEA. The V segment lost 5 bases and the J segment 8 bases; nucleotides outside the gene matches: 6. The CDR3 has 13 amino acids. The full variable domain, completed using reference TRBV11-3 and TRBJ1-2, is EAGVVQSPRYKIIEKKQPVAFWCNPISGHNTLYWYLQNLGQGPELLIRYENEEAVDDSQLPKDRFSAERLKGVDSTLKIQPAELGDSAVYLCASSQGQGGGYTFGSGTRLTVV.

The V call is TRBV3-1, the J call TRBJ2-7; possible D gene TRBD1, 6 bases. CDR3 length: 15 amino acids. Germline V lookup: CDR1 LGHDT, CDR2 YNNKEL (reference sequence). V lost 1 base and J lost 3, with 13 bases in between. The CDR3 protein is CASSQGQVLFYEQYF. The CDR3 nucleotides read TGTGCCAGCAGCCAAGGACAGGTCCTATTCTACGAGCAGTACTTC.

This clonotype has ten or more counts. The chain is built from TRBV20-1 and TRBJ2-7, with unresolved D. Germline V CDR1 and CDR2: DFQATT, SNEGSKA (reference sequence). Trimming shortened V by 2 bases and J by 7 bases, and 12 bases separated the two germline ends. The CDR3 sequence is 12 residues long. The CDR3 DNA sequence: TGCAGTGCTAGAACCTCCCAACTAGAGCAGTACTTC. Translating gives CSARTSQLEQYF.

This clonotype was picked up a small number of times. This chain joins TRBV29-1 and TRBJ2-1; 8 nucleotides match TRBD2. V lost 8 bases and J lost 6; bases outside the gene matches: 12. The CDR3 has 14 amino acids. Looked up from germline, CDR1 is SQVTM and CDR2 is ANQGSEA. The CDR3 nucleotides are TGCAGCCATCGTAGGGGCGGGAGGTTCAATGAGCAGTTCTTC. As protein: CSHRRGGRFNEQFF.

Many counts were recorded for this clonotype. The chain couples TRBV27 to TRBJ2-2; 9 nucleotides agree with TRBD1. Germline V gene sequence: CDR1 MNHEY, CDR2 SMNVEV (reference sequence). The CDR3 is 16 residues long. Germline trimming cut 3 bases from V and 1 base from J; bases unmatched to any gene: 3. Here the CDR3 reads CASSFSTGGNTGELFF. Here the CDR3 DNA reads TGTGCCAGCAGTTTTTCGACAGGGGGGAACACCGGGGAGCTGTTTTTT.

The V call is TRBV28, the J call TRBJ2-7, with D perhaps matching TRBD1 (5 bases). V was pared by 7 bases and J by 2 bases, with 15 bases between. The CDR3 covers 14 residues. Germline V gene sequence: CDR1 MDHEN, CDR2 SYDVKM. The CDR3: CASNPSRVPYEQYF. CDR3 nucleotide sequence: TGTGCCAGCAATCCAAGCAGGGTTCCCTACGAGCAGTACTTC.

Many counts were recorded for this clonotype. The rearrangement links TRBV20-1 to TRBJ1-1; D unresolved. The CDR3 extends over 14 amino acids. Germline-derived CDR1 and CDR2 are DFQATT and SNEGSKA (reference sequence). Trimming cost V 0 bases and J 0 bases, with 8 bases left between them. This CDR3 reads CSARDVDLNTEAFF. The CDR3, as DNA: TGCAGTGCTAGAGATGTCGACTTGAACACTGAAGCTTTCTTT.

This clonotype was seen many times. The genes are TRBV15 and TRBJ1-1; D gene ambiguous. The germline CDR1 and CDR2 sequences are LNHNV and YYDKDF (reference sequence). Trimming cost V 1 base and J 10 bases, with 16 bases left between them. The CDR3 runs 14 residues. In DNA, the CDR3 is TGTGCCACCAGCAGAGCTGAACGGGTCATTGGAGCTTTCTTT. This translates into CATSRAERVIGAFF.

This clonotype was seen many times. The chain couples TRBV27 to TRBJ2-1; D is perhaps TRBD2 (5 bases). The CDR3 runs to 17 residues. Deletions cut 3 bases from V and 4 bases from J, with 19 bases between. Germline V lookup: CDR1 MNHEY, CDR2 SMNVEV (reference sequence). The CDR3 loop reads CASSLPHKSGQYNEQFF. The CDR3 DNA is TGTGCCAGCAGTTTGCCCCATAAGAGCGGCCAGTACAATGAGCAGTTCTTC.

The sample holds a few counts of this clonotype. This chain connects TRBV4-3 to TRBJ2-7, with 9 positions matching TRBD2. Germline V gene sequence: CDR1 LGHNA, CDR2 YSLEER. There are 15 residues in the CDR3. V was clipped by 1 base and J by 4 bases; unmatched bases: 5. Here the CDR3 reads CASSQASGRKYEQYF. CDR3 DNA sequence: TGCGCCAGCAGCCAAGCGAGCGGGAGGAAGTACGAGCAGTACTTC.

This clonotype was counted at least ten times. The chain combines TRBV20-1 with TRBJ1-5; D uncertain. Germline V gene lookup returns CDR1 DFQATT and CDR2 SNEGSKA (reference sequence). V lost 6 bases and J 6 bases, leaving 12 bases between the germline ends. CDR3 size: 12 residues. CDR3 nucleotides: TGCAGTGCGTCGAGGGTTCGTCAGCCCCAGCATTTT. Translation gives CSASRVRQPQHF.

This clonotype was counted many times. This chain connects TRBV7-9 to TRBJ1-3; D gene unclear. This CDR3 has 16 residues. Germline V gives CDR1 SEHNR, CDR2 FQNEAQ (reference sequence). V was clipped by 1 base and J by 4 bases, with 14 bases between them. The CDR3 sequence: CASSLEEVLSGNTIYF. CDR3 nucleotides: TGTGCCAGCAGCTTAGAGGAGGTCCTCTCCGGAAACACCATATATTTT. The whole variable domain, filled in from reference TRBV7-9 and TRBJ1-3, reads DTGVSQNPRHKITKRGQNVTFRCDPISEHNRLYWYRQTLGQGPEFLTYFQNEAQLEKSRLLSDRFSAERPKGSFSTLEIQRTEQGDSAMYLCASSLEEVLSGNTIYFGEGSWLTVV.

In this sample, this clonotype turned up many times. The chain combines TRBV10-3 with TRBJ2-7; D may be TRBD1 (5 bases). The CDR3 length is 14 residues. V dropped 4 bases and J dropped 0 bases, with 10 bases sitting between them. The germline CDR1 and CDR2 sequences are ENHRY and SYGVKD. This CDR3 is CAISGRERSYEQYF. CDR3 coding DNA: TGTGCCATCAGTGGCAGGGAACGCTCCTACGAGCAGTACTTC.

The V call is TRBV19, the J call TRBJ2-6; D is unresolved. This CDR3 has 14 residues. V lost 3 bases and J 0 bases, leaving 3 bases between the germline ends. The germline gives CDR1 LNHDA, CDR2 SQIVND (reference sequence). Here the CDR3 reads CASSIYSGANVLTF. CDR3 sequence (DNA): TGTGCCAGTAGTATCTACTCTGGGGCCAACGTCCTGACTTTC.

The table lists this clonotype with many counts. CDR3 DNA sequence: TGTGCCAGCAGGCGCACGACAGGAGTGTACCAAGAGACCCAGTACTTC. Amino acid sequence: CASRRTTGVYQETQYF. V and J are TRBV5-4 and TRBJ2-5; D may be TRBD1 (6 bases). This CDR3 has 16 residues. V gave up 5 bases and J gave up 0 bases, with 17 bases separating them. Germline lookup yields CDR1 SGHNT and CDR2 YYREEE (reference sequence).

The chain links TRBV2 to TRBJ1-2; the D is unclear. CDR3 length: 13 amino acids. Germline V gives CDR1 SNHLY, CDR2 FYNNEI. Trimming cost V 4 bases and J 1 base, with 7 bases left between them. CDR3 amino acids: CASSAQINYGYTF. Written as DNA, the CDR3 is TGTGCCAGCAGTGCTCAGATTAACTATGGCTACACCTTC. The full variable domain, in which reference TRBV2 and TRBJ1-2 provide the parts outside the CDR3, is EPEVTQTPSHQVTQMGQEVILRCVPISNHLYFYWYRQILGQKVEFLVSFYNNEISEKSEIFDDQFSVERPDGSNFTLKIRSTKLEDSAMYFCASSAQINYGYTFGSGTRLTVV.

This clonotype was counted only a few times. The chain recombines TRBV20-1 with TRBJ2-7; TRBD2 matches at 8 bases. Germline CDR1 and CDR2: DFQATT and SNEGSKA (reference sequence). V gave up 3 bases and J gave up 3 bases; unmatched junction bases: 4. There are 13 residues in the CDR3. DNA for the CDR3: TGCAGTGCTAGCGGGGGGGTGAACTACGAGCAGTACTTC. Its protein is CSASGGVNYEQYF.

The CDR3 reads CSVGRSRNKGALTDTQYF. CDR3 in DNA: TGCAGCGTGGGGCGGTCCCGGAATAAGGGGGCTCTCACAGATACGCAGTATTTT. This chain joins TRBV29-1 and TRBJ2-3, with TRBD1 matching over 7 bases. Germline values: CDR1 SQVTM, CDR2 ANQGSEA. This CDR3 contains 18 residues. The ends lost 6 bases at V and 2 bases at J; junction bases unmatched: 20.

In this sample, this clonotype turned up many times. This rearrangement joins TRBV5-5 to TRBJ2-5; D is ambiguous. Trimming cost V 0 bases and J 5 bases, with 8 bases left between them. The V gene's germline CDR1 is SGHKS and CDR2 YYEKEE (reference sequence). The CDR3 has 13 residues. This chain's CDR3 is CASSLDERETQYF. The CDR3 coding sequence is TGTGCCAGCAGCTTGGATGAGAGGGAGACCCAGTACTTC.

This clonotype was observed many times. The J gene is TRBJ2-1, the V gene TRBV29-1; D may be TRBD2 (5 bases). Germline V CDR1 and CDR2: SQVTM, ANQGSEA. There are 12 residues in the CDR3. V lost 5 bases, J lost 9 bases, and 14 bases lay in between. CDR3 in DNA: TGCAGCGTTTCCGACTGGGCGGGTGAGCAGTTCTTC. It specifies CSVSDWAGEQFF.